This record covers a single TCR beta chain. What it binds is not known. TCRdb reanalyzed the 5' RACE reads and collapses them to one entry per CDR3 protein, without DNA. This table lists 95,000 to 110,000 distinct CDR3 sequences. The data originate from a study of monozygotic twins with inflammatory bowel disease. Study outcomes and limitations: The co-twins with IBD showed lower TCRbeta diversity (inverse Simpson) than their healthy siblings.

The CDR3 sequence is 16 residues long. Germline V gene data show CDR1 as SGHRS and CDR2 as YFSETQ. Sequencing was carried out using blood. This TCR was recovered from a human donor with ulcerative colitis or Crohn's disease, or a healthy co-twin of an affected twin (not recorded which). The chain joins TRBV5-1 to TRBJ2-5; the D gene TCRdb calls, TRBD1, cannot be checked with no DNA. The CDR3 region is CASSGVGGRKQETQYF.